This TCR beta chain originates from a study of cytomegalovirus exposure and HLA in healthy donors. Study-wide results and caveats: Both high specificity and high sensitivity reportedly marked the classifier's diagnosis of cytomegalovirus status. It was 150 to 200 TCR beta chains that were listed as cytomegalovirus-associated.

The germline V and J ends were trimmed by 7 bases and 2 bases, with 5 bases remaining between them. CDR3 size: 10 residues. In germline, CDR1 is GTSNPN, CDR2 SVGIG (reference sequence). Assay used: immunoSEQ multiplex PCR; TCRdb lists only in-frame clones, some missing. The sample lists 150,000 to 200,000 clones; about four fifths were seen once. The donors were part of the validation cohort of more than 90 subjects. That cohort was separate from the first cohort, which comprised about 730 subjects. A word on this clone: Its antigen is undetermined.

The chain links TRBV30 to TRBJ1-1; D is ambiguous. Sequencing used PBMCs. The sequence derives from a man aged 30-40 years in good health and CMV-seropositive. The chain's CDR3 is CAYYNTEAFF. The CDR3 coding sequence is TGTGCCTATTATAACACTGAAGCTTTCTTT. Based on the CDR3 plus reference TRBV30 and TRBJ1-1, the full variable domain is SQTIHQWPATLVQPVGSPLSLECTVEGTSNPNLYWYRQAAGRGLQLLFYSVGIGQISSEVPQNLSASRPQDRQFILSSKKLLLSDSGFYLCAYYNTEAFFGQGTRLTVV.